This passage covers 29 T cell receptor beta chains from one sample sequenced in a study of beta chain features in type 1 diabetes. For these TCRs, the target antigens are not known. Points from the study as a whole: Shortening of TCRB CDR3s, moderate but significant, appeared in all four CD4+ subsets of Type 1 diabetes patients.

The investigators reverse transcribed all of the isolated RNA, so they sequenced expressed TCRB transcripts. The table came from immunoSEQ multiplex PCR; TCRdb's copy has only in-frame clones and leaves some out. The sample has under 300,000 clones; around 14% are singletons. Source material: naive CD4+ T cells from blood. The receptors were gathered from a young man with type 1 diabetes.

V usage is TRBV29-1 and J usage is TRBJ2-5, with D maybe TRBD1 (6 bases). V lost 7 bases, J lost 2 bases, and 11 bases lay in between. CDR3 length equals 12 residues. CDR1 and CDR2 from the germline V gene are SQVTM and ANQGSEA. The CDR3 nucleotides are TGCAGCGCCGCAGGGGAGCAAGAGACCCAGTACTTC. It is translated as CSAAGEQETQYF.

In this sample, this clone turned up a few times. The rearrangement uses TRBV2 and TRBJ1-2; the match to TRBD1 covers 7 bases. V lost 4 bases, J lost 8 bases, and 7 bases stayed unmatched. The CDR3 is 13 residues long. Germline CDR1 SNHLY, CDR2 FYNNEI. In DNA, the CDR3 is TGTGCCAGCAGTGTGCAGGGGGGAGAAGGCTACACCTTC. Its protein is CASSVQGGEGYTF.

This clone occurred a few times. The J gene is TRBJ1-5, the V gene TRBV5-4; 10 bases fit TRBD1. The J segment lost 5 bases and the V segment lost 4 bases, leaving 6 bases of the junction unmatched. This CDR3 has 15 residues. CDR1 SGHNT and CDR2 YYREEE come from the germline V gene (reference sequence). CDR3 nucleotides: TGTGCCAGCAGCCGCGGCGGGACAGGGGATCAGCCCCAGCATTTT. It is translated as CASSRGGTGDQPQHF.

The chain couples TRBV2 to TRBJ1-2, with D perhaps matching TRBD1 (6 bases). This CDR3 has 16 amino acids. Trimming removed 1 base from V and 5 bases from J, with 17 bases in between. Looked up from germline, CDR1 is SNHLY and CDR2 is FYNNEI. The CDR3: CASSEETQGRYYGYTF. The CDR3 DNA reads TGTGCCAGCAGTGAAGAAACGCAGGGGCGTTATTATGGCTACACCTTC.

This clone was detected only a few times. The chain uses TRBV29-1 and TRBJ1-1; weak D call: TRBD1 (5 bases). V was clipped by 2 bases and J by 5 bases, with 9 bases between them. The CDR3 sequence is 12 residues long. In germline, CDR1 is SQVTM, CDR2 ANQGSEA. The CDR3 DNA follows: TGCAGCGTTGAACAGGGCAGGACTGAAGCTTTCTTT. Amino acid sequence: CSVEQGRTEAFF.

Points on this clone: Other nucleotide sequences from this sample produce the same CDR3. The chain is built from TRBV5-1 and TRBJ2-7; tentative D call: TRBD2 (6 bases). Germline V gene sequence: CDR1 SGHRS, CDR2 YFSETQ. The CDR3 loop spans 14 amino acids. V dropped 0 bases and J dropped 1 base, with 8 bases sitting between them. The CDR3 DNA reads TGCGCCAGCAGCTTGGCCGGGGGATCCTACGAGCAGTACTTC. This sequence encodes CASSLAGGSYEQYF.

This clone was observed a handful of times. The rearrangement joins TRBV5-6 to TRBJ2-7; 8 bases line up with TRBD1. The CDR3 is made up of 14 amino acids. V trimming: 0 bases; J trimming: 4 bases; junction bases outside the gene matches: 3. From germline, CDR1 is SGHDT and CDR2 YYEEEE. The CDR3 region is CASSLDRGRYEQYF. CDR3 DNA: TGTGCCAGCAGCTTGGACAGGGGGAGATACGAGCAGTACTTC. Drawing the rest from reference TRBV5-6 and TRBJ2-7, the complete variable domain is DAGVTQSPTHLIKTRGQQVTLRCSPKSGHDTVSWYQQALGQGPQFIFQYYEEEERQRGNFPDRFSGHQFPNYSSELNVNALLLGDSALYLCASSLDRGRYEQYFGPGTRLTVT.

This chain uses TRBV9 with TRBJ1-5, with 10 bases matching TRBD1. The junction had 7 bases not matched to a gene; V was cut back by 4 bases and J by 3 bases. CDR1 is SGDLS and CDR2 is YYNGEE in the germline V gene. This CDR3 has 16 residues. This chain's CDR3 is CASSLGQGVDNQPQHF. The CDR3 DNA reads TGTGCCAGCAGCCTAGGACAGGGGGTAGACAATCAGCCCCAGCATTTT.

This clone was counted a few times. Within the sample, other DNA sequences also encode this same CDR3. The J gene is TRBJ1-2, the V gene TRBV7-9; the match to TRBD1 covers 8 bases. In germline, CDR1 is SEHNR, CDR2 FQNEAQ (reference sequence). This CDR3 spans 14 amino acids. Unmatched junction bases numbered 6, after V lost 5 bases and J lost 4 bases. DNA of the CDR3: TGTGCCAGCAGCCCCCAGGGGGCTGGCTATGGCTACACCTTC. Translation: CASSPQGAGYGYTF.

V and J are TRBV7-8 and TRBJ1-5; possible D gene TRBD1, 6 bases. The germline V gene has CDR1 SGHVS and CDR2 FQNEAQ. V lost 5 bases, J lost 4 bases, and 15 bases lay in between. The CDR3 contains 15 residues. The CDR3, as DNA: TGTGCCAGCAGCACGGACAGACCAGGGAATCAGCCCCAGCATTTT. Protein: CASSTDRPGNQPQHF.

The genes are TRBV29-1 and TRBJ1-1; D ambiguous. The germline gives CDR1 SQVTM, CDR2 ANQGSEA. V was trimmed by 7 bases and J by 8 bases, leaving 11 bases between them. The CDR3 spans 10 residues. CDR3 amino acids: CSAVYSEAFF. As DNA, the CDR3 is TGCAGCGCCGTGTATTCCGAAGCTTTCTTT.

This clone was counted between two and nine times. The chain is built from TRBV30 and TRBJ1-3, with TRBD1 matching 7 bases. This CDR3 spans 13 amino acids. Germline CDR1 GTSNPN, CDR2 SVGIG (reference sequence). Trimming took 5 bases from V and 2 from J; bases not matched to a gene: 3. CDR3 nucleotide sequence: TGTGCCTGGGACCAGGGGGCTGGAAACACCATATATTTT. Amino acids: CAWDQGAGNTIYF.

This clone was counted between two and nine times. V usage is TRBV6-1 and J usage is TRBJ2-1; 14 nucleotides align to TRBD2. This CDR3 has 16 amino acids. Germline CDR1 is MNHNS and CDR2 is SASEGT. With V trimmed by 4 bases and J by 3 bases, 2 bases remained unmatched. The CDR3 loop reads CASSGGLAGDYNEQFF. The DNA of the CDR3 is TGTGCCAGCAGTGGGGGACTAGCGGGAGACTACAATGAGCAGTTCTTC.

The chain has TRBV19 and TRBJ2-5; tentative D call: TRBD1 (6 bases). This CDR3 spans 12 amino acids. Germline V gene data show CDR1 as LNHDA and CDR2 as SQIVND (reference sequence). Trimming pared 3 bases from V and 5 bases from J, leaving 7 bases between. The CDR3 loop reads CASSIQGETQYF. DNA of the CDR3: TGTGCCAGTAGTATCCAGGGGGAGACCCAGTACTTC.

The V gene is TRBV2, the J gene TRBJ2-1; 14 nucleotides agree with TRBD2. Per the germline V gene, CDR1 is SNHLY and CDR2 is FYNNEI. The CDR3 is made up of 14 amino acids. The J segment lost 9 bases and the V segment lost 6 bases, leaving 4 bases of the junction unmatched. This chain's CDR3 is CASRGTSGSGEQFF. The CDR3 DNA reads TGTGCCAGCAGGGGGACTAGCGGGAGTGGTGAGCAGTTCTTC.

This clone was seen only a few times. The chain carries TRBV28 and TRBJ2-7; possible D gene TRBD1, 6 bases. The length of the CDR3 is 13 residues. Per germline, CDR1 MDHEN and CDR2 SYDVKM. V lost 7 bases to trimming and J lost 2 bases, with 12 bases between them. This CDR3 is CASTPTGTYEQYF. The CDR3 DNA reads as TGTGCCAGCACCCCGACAGGAACCTACGAGCAGTACTTC.

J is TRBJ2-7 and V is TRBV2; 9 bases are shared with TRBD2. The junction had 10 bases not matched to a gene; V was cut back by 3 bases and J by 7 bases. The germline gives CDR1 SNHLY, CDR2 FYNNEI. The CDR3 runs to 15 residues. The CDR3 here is CASSESSGVPGEQYF. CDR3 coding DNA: TGTGCCAGCAGTGAGTCTAGCGGGGTGCCAGGAGAGCAGTACTTC.

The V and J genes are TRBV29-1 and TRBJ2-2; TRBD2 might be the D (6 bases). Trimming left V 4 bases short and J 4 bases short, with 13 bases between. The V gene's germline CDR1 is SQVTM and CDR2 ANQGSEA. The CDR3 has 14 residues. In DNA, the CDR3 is TGCAGCGTTGGAGGCCGGGGAGGCACCGGGGAGCTGTTTTTT. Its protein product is CSVGGRGGTGELFF.

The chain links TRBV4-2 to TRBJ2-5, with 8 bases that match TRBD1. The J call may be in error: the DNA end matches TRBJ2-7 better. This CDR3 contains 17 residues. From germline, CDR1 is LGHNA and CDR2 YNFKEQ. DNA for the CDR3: TGTGCCAGCAGCCAAATCTTTGTCAGGGGGCCCTCCTACGAGCAGTACTTC. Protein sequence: CASSQIFVRGPSYEQYF.

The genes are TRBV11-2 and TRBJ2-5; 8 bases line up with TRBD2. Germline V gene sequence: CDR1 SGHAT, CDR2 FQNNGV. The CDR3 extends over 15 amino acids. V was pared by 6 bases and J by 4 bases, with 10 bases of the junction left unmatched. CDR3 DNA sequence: TGTGCCAGCAGACGACCGGGACTAGGTGGAGAGACCCAGTACTTC. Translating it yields CASRRPGLGGETQYF.

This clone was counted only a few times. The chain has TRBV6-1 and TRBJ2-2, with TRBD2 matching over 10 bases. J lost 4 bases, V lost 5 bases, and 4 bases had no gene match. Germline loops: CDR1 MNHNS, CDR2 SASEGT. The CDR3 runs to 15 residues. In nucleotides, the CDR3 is TGTGCCAGCAGTTCTAGCGGGAGAGGCACCGGGGAGCTGTTTTTT. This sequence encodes CASSSSGRGTGELFF.

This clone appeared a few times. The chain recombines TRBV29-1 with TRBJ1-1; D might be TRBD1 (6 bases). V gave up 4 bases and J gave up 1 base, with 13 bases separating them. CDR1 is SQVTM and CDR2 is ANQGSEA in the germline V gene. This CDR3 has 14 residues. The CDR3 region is CSVVLVRGNTEAFF. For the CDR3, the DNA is TGCAGCGTTGTTCTCGTCAGGGGGAACACTGAAGCTTTCTTT. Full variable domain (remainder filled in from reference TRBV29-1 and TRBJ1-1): SAVISQKPSRDICQRGTSLTIQCQVDSQVTMMFWYRQQPGQSLTLIATANQGSEATYESGFVIDKFPISRPNLTFSTLTVSNMSPEDSSIYLCSVVLVRGNTEAFFGQGTRLTVV.

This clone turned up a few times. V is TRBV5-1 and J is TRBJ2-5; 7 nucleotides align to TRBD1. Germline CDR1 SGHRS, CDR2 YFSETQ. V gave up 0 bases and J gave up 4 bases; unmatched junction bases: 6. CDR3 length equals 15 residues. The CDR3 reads CASSLAQGVPETQYF. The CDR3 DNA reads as TGCGCCAGCAGCTTGGCCCAGGGGGTTCCAGAGACCCAGTACTTC.

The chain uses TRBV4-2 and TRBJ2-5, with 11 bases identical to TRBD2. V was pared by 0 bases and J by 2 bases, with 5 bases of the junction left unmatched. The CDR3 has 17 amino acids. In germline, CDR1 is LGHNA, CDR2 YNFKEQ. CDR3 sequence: CASSQDGTSGLQETQYF. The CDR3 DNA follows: TGTGCCAGCAGCCAAGATGGGACTAGCGGACTTCAAGAGACCCAGTACTTC.

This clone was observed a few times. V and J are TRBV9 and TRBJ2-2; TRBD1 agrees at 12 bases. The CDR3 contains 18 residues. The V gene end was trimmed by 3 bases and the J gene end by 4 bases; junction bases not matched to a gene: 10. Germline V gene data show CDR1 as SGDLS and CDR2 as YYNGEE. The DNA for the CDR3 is TGTGCCAGCAGCGCCCGGAGGGGACAGGGGGCGGGCACCGGGGAGCTGTTTTTT. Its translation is CASSARRGQGAGTGELFF.

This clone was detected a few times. CDR3 in amino acids: CASSPPPEPNIQYF. DNA for the CDR3: TGTGCCAGCTCACCACCGCCAGAACCAAACATTCAGTACTTC. The chain recombines TRBV18 with TRBJ2-4; unclear D gene. V shed 0 bases and J shed 6 bases, with 9 bases lying between them. The CDR3 is made up of 14 amino acids. Germline lookup yields CDR1 KGHSH and CDR2 LQKENI.

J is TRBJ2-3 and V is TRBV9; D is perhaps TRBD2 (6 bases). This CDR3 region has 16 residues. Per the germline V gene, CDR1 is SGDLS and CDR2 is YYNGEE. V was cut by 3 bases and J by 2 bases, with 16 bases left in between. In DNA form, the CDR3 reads TGTGCCAGCAGCGGGAGGGGAAACACGATCACAGATACGCAGTATTTT. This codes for CASSGRGNTITDTQYF.

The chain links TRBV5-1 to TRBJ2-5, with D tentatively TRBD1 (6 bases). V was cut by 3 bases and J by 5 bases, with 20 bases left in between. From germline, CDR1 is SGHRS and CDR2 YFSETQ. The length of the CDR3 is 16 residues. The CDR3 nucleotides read TGCGCCAGCAGCTCCCTCGATGGGGCCCAGGGGGAGACCCAGTACTTC. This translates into CASSSLDGAQGETQYF.

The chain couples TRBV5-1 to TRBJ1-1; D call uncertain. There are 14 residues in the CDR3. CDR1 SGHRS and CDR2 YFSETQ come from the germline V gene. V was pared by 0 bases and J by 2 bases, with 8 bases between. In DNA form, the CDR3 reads TGCGCCAGCAGCTTGGCCGACTTTAACACTGAAGCTTTCTTT. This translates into CASSLADFNTEAFF.